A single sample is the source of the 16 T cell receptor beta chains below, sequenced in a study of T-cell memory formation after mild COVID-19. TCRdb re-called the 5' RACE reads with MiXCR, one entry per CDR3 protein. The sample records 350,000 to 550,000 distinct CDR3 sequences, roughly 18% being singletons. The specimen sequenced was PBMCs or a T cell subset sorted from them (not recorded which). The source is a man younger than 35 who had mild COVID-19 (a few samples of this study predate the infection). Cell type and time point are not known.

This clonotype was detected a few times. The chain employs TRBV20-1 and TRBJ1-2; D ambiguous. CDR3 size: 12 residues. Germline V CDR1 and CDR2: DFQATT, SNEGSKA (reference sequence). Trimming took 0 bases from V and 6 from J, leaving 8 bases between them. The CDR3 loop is CSARDLVDGYTF. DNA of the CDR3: TGCAGTGCTAGAGATCTTGTGGATGGCTACACCTTC.

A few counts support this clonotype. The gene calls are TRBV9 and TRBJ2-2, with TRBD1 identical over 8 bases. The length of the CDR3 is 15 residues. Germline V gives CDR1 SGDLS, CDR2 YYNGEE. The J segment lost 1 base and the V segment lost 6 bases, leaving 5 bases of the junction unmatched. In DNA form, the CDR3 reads TGTGCCAGCACCCAGGGGGCGAAGAACACCGGGGAGCTGTTTTTT. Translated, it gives CASTQGAKNTGELFF.

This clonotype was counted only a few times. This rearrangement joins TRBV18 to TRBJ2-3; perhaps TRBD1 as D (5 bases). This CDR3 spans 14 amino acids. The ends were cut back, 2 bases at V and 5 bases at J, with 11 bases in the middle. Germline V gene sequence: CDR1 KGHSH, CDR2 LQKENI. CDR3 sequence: CASSPFSREDTQYF. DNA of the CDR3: TGTGCCAGCTCACCATTTTCCAGGGAAGATACGCAGTATTTT. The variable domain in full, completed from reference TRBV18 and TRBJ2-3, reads NAGVMQNPRHLVRRRGQEARLRCSPMKGHSHVYWYRQLPEEGLKFMVYLQKENIIDESGMPKERFSAEFPKEGPSILRIQQVVRGDSAAYFCASSPFSREDTQYFGPGTRLTVL.

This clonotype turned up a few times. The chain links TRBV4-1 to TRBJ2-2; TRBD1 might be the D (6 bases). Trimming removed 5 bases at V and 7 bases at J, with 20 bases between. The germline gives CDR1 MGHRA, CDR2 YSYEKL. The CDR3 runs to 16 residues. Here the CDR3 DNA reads TGCGCCAGCAGCGAACGAGGACAGCTCGGGGACGGGGAGCTGTTTTTT. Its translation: CASSERGQLGDGELFF.

The CDR3 sequence: CATRAPGGGYQETQYF. The CDR3 DNA reads as TGTGCCACCAGAGCCCCGGGGGGCGGGTACCAAGAGACCCAGTACTTC. J is TRBJ2-5 and V is TRBV15, with D perhaps matching TRBD2 (7 bases). This CDR3 region has 16 residues. CDR1 is LNHNV, CDR2 YYDKDF, per germline (reference sequence). Between the trimmed V and J ends, which lost 6 bases and 0 bases, there was a span of 17 bases.

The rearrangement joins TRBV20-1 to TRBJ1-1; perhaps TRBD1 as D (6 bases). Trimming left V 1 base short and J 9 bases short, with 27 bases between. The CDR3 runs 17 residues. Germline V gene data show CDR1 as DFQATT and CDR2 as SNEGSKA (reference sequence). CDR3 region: CSARGQGLATLRPQAFF. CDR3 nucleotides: TGCAGTGCTAGAGGGCAGGGGCTGGCCACGCTTCGCCCACAAGCTTTCTTT.

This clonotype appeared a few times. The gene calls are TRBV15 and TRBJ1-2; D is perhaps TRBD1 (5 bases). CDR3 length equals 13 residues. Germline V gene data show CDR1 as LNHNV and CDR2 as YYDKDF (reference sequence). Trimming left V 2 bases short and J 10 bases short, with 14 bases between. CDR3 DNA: TGTGCCACCAGCAGACCGGGACGAATGGACTACACCTTC. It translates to CATSRPGRMDYTF.

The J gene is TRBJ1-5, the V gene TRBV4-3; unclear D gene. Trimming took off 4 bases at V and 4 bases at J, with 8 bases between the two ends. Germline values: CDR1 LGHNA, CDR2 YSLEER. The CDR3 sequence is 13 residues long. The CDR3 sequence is CASSPYLNQPQHF. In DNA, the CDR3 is TGCGCCAGCAGCCCGTACCTTAATCAGCCCCAGCATTTT.

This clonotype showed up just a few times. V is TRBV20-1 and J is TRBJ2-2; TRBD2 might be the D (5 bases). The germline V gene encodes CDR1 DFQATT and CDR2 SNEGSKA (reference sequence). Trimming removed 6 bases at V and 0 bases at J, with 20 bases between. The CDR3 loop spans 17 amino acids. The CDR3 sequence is CSAKRADGWANTGELFF. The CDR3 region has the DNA TGCAGTGCGAAGAGGGCCGACGGATGGGCGAACACCGGGGAGCTGTTTTTT.

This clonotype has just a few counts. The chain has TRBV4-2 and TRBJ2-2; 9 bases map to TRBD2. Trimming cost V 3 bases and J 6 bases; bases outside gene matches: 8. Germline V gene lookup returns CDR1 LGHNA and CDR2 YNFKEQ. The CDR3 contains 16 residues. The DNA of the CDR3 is TGTGCCAGCAGCCAGGGACTAGCCGCGGGGGCCGGGGAGCTGTTTTTT. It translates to CASSQGLAAGAGELFF.

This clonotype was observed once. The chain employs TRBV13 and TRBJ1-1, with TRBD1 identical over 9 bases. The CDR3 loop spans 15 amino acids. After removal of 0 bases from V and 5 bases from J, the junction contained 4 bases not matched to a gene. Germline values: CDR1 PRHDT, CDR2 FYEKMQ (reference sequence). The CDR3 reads CASSLGPGQGTEAFF. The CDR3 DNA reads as TGTGCCAGCAGCTTAGGCCCGGGACAGGGTACTGAAGCTTTCTTT.

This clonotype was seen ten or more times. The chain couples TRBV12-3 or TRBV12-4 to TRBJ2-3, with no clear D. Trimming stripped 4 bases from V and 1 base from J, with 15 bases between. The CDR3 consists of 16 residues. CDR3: CASSSDEDSGTDTQYF. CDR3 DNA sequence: TGTGCCAGCAGTTCCGACGAGGATTCGGGCACAGATACGCAGTATTTT.

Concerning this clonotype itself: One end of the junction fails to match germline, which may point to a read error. The CDR3 nucleotides read TGTGCCTGCAGCTTGGAGGGCAGCTACTATGGCTACACCTTC. As protein: CACSLEGSYYGYTF. The J gene is TRBJ1-2, the V gene TRBV7-3; D is undetermined. The germline V gene encodes CDR1 SGHTA and CDR2 FQGTGA. The CDR3 extends over 14 amino acids. The full variable domain, in which reference TRBV7-3 and TRBJ1-2 provide the parts outside the CDR3, is GAGVSQTPSNKVTEKGKYVELRCDPISGHTALYWYRQSLGQGPEFLIYFQGTGAADDSGLPNDRFFAVRPEGSVSTLKIQRTERGDSAVYLCACSLEGSYYGYTFGSGTRLTVV.

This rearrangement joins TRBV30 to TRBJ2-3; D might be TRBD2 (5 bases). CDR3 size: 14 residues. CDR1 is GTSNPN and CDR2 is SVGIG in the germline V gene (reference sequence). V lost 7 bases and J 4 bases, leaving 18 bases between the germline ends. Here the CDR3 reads CASSLGVGADTQYF. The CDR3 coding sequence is TGTGCCTCTTCCTTGGGAGTCGGGGCAGATACGCAGTATTTT.

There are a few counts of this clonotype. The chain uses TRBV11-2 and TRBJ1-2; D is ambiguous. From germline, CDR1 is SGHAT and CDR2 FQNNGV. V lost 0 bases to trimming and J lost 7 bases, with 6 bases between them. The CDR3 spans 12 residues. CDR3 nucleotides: TGTGCCAGCAGCTTAGATAGGAGTGGCTACACCTTC. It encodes CASSLDRSGYTF. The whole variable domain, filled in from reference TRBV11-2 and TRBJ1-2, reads EAGVAQSPRYKIIEKRQSVAFWCNPISGHATLYWYQQILGQGPKLLIQFQNNGVVDDSQLPKDRFSAERLKGVDSTLKIQPAKLEDSAVYLCASSLDRSGYTFGSGTRLTVV.

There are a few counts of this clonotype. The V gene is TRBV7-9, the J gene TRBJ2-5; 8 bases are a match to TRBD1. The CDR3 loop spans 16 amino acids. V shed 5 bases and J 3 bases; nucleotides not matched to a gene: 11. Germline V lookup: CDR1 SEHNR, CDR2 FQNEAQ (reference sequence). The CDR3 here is CASSLSRTGTEETQYF. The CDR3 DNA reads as TGTGCCAGCAGCCTCTCACGGACAGGGACGGAAGAGACCCAGTACTTC.